Listed here are 29 T cell receptor beta chains from one sample, sequenced in a study of radiotherapy plus CTLA-4 blockade in lung cancer. Generated by immunoSEQ multiplex PCR, the TCRdb table keeps only in-frame clones and is missing some. This sample has about 94,000 clones, with roughly 85% found just once. The sample here was peripheral blood, taken from a patient treated with radiotherapy plus ipilimumab. Source of these receptors: a human donor with non-small cell lung cancer that progressed on radiotherapy plus ipilimumab.

V is TRBV7-2 and J is TRBJ2-5; TRBD2 matches at 13 bases. Trimming cost V 6 bases and J 5 bases; bases outside gene matches: 12. The CDR3 totals 17 residues. The germline V gene encodes CDR1 SGHTA and CDR2 FQGNSA. CDR3 amino acids: CASSPTGLAGVGETQYF. CDR3 coding DNA: TGTGCCAGCAGTCCTACCGGACTAGCGGGAGTCGGCGAGACCCAGTACTTC.

This rearrangement joins TRBV30 to TRBJ1-5, with TRBD1 matching over 8 bases. V was pared by 2 bases and J by 5 bases, with 5 bases of the junction left unmatched. The germline V gene has CDR1 GTSNPN and CDR2 SVGIG (reference sequence). The CDR3 spans 14 residues. The CDR3 sequence: CAWSLTGVDQPQHF. The CDR3 DNA is TGTGCCTGGAGTTTGACAGGGGTTGATCAGCCCCAGCATTTT.

This clone was counted only a few times. CDR3 in DNA: TGTGCCAGCAGTTTACGGAAGGATACGCAGTATTTT. Its protein product is CASSLRKDTQYF. The rearrangement links TRBV28 to TRBJ2-3, with D hard to call. Germline CDR1 and CDR2: MDHEN and SYDVKM. V was trimmed by 2 bases and J by 6 bases, leaving 6 bases between them. CDR3 length equals 12 residues.

The genes are TRBV7-8 and TRBJ1-4; 10 nucleotides line up with TRBD1. The CDR3 is made up of 15 amino acids. The J segment lost 2 bases and the V segment lost 5 bases, leaving 2 bases of the junction unmatched. Germline CDR1 reads SGHVS; CDR2 reads FQNEAQ. The DNA of the CDR3 is TGTGCCAGCAGCGCGGGACAGGGGACTAATGAAAAACTGTTTTTT. This codes for CASSAGQGTNEKLFF.

This clone was detected a few times. The chain couples TRBV6-1 to TRBJ2-2; 9 bases match TRBD2. This CDR3 is 15 amino acids long. The V and J ends lost 9 bases and 3 bases, in that order; junction bases with no gene match: 8. Germline V lookup: CDR1 MNHNS, CDR2 SASEGT. CDR3 DNA sequence: TGTGCCAGTCGTAGCGGGAGTGGGTACACCGGGGAGCTGTTTTTT. This sequence encodes CASRSGSGYTGELFF.

The chain has TRBV6-1 and TRBJ2-3; either TRBD1 or TRBD2 may supply D (5 bases each). V gave up 4 bases and J gave up 6 bases, with 14 bases separating them. The CDR3 spans 14 residues. Germline V gene sequence: CDR1 MNHNS, CDR2 SASEGT. CDR3 region: CASSGGDGSDTQYF. CDR3 DNA: TGTGCCAGCAGTGGAGGGGATGGGTCCGATACGCAGTATTTT.

The chain carries TRBV27 and TRBJ1-1; D uncertain. Trimming cost V 6 bases and J 11 bases, with 16 bases left between them. This CDR3 region has 12 residues. Germline CDR1 reads MNHEY; CDR2 reads SMNVEV (reference sequence). The CDR3 DNA sequence: TGTGCCAGCAGGTTCGCGACCGGGGTGGCTTTCTTT. It translates to CASRFATGVAFF.

The chain links TRBV28 to TRBJ2-1, with D unresolved. Per the germline V gene, CDR1 is MDHEN and CDR2 is SYDVKM. Deletions cut 2 bases from V and 7 bases from J, with 6 bases between. The CDR3 spans 12 residues. CDR3: CASSLARNEQFF. The CDR3 nucleotides read TGTGCCAGCAGTTTAGCACGGAATGAGCAGTTCTTC.

The gene calls are TRBV6-1 and TRBJ2-7; 7 nucleotides match TRBD1. Germline-derived CDR1 and CDR2 are MNHNS and SASEGT. There are 12 residues in the CDR3. CDR3 DNA: TGTGCCAGCATCGGAACAGGGGACCCAAAACACGTC. This codes for CASIGTGDPKHV.

V gene TRBV5-6 combines with J gene TRBJ2-7, with D possibly being TRBD1 (5 bases). Trimming took 1 base from V and 3 from J, leaving 8 bases between them. CDR1 and CDR2 from the germline V gene are SGHDT and YYEEEE. This CDR3 contains 13 residues. Here the CDR3 reads CASSLTGFYEQYV. CDR3 sequence (DNA): TGTGCCAGCAGCTTGACAGGTTTCTACGAGCAGTACGTC.

In nucleotides, the CDR3 is TGTGCCTGGAGTGTGCCCGATAGCTCCTACGAGCAGTACTTC. As protein: CAWSVPDSSYEQYF. The chain uses TRBV30 and TRBJ2-7; no firm D call. The germline V gene encodes CDR1 GTSNPN and CDR2 SVGIG (reference sequence). The ends were cut back, 0 bases at V and 0 bases at J, with 9 bases in the middle. The CDR3 length is 14 residues. The variable domain in full, completed from reference TRBV30 and TRBJ2-7, reads SQTIHQWPATLVQPVGSPLSLECTVEGTSNPNLYWYRQAAGRGLQLLFYSVGIGQISSEVPQNLSASRPQDRQFILSSKKLLLSDSGFYLCAWSVPDSSYEQYFGPGTRLTVT.

The rearrangement joins TRBV11-3 to TRBJ2-2; D is unclear. This CDR3 spans 12 amino acids. The V gene lost 5 bases and the J gene lost 4 bases, with 5 bases spanning the gap. The germline CDR1 and CDR2 sequences are SGHNT and YENEEA. The CDR3 region is CASSPLTGELFF. Here the CDR3 DNA reads TGTGCCAGCAGCCCGCTCACCGGGGAGCTGTTTTTT.

V gene TRBV5-4 combines with J gene TRBJ2-7; the D is unclear. V was clipped by 4 bases and J by 8 bases, with 16 bases between them. CDR3 length: 13 amino acids. Germline V gene data show CDR1 as SGHNT and CDR2 as YYREEE (reference sequence). CDR3 sequence reads: CASSVEKSSQQYF. As DNA, the CDR3 is TGTGCCAGCAGCGTAGAAAAGTCATCTCAGCAGTACTTC.

The gene calls are TRBV4-1 and TRBJ2-2; no reliable D call. V shed 0 bases and J shed 7 bases, with 6 bases lying between them. The CDR3 loop spans 13 amino acids. Germline assignment: CDR1 MGHRA and CDR2 YSYEKL. The CDR3 nucleotides are TGCGCCAGCAGCCAAGATATTGTCGGGGAGCTGTTTTTT. The encoded protein is CASSQDIVGELFF.

The J gene is TRBJ2-7, the V gene TRBV30; TRBD2 matches at 14 bases. From germline, CDR1 is GTSNPN and CDR2 SVGIG (reference sequence). The J segment lost 3 bases and the V segment lost 2 bases, leaving 12 bases of the junction unmatched. The CDR3 runs 18 residues. CDR3 coding DNA: TGTGCCTGGAGTACCTCGACTAGCGGGAGGGCCAAAGGCTACGAGCAGTACTTC. Protein: CAWSTSTSGRAKGYEQYF. The complete variable domain, with remaining parts taken from reference TRBV30 and TRBJ2-7, reads SQTIHQWPATLVQPVGSPLSLECTVEGTSNPNLYWYRQAAGRGLQLLFYSVGIGQISSEVPQNLSASRPQDRQFILSSKKLLLSDSGFYLCAWSTSTSGRAKGYEQYFGPGTRLTVT.

CDR3 coding DNA: TGTGCCATCACGCGGGAGGATTCCTACGAGCAGTACGTC. Protein: CAITREDSYEQYV. The chain has TRBV2 and TRBJ2-7; 8 bases are shared with TRBD2. The CDR3 loop spans 13 amino acids. Trimming at V came to 10 bases and at J to 1 base, leaving 6 bases not matched to a gene. CDR1 is SNHLY and CDR2 is FYNNEI in the germline V gene.

The chain has TRBV28 and TRBJ1-4; possible D gene TRBD1, 6 bases. The V gene's germline CDR1 is MDHEN and CDR2 SYDVKM. This CDR3 has 14 residues. V was shortened by 5 bases and J by 1 base, with 8 bases between the two germline ends. The CDR3 DNA is TGTGCCAGCAGTCCGGGACAAACTAATGAAAAACTGTTTTTT. Translating it yields CASSPGQTNEKLFF.

This chain uses TRBV28 with TRBJ2-7; TRBD1 matches at 9 bases. Looked up from germline, CDR1 is MDHEN and CDR2 is SYDVKM. With 6 bases clipped from V and 2 bases from J, the junction kept 5 bases outside the gene matches. The CDR3 spans 14 residues. CDR3 DNA sequence: TGTGCCAGCAGAAAACAGGGGGCCCCCTACGAGCAGTACTTC. This encodes CASRKQGAPYEQYF.

The chain is built from TRBV6-6 and TRBJ1-2; D gene uncertain. With 0 bases removed from V and 4 bases from J, the gap between germline ends came to 12 bases. This CDR3 contains 15 residues. Germline values: CDR1 MNHNY, CDR2 SVGAGI (reference sequence). CDR3 DNA sequence: TGTGCCAGCAGTTACTCGAAAGGACTGATCTATGGCTACACCTTC. Translated: CASSYSKGLIYGYTF.

V is TRBV5-1 and J is TRBJ2-7, with a possible D match to TRBD2 (5 bases). Germline V CDR1 and CDR2: SGHRS, YFSETQ. The CDR3 has 14 amino acids. Trimming took off 0 bases at V and 9 bases at J, with 16 bases between the two ends. For the CDR3, the DNA is TGCGCCAGCAGCTTGGTGGTCGGGGTTTTACCGCAGTACTTC. Its translation is CASSLVVGVLPQYF.

J is TRBJ1-5 and V is TRBV11-2, with TRBD1 as a possible D gene (6 bases). The CDR3 spans 13 residues. V was trimmed by 9 bases and J by 4 bases, leaving 13 bases between them. Per germline, CDR1 SGHAT and CDR2 FQNNGV. This chain's CDR3 is CASSRGRNQPQHF. In DNA form, the CDR3 reads TGTGCCAGTTCGCGGGGGCGAAATCAGCCCCAGCATTTT.

The CDR3 DNA follows: TGTGCCAGCAGTCGTAGACAGGGTTTTTACTTC. It codes for CASSRRQGFYF. The chain has TRBV2 and TRBJ2-5; 7 nucleotides agree with TRBD1. In germline, CDR1 is SNHLY, CDR2 FYNNEI. The CDR3 has 11 residues. J was trimmed by 14 bases and V by 5 bases; bases with no gene match: 8.

This chain links TRBV25-1 with TRBJ2-7, with a tentative D call TRBD1 (5 bases). Germline CDR1 is MGHDK and CDR2 is SYGVNS. There are 15 residues in the CDR3. The V gene lost 6 bases and the J gene lost 6 bases, with 21 bases spanning the gap. This CDR3 reads CASSKGVGASVEQYF. CDR3 nucleotides: TGTGCCAGCAGCAAAGGCGTAGGGGCCTCCGTCGAGCAGTACTTC.

This chain links TRBV6-1 with TRBJ2-5; D ambiguous. The CDR3 runs to 14 residues. The V end lost 1 base, the J end lost 1 base, and 7 bases lay between the germline ends. Germline CDR1 and CDR2: MNHNS and SASEGT. CDR3 sequence: CASSEGRLQETQYF. The CDR3 DNA reads TGTGCCAGCAGTGAAGGACGGCTCCAAGAGACCCAGTACTTC.

This chain joins TRBV28 and TRBJ2-7; D unclear. Germline CDR1 MDHEN, CDR2 SYDVKM. Trimming shortened V by 11 bases and J by 4 bases, and 12 bases separated the two germline ends. The CDR3 consists of 11 residues. CDR3 in DNA: TGTGCCTCGGTCAAAAATTACGAGCAGTACTTC. Amino acids: CASVKNYEQYF.

In its sample, this clone was seen once. The chain uses TRBV18 and TRBJ2-7, with 7 bases aligning to TRBD1. CDR3 size: 16 residues. Germline V gene data show CDR1 as KGHSH and CDR2 as LQKENI. The V gene end was trimmed by 5 bases and the J gene end by 2 bases; junction bases not matched to a gene: 12. CDR3 amino acids: CASSSVGQDSTYEQYF. In DNA, the CDR3 is TGTGCCAGCTCATCTGTCGGACAGGACTCTACCTACGAGCAGTACTTC.

This sequence joins TRBV7-2 and TRBJ2-4, with 10 positions matching TRBD2. V shed 4 bases and J 9 bases; nucleotides not matched to a gene: 6. Germline CDR1 reads SGHTA; CDR2 reads FQGNSA. The CDR3 loop spans 14 amino acids. This chain's CDR3 is CASSSGTSVGIQYF. DNA of the CDR3: TGTGCCAGCAGCTCCGGGACTAGCGTTGGCATTCAGTACTTC.

The chain is built from TRBV28 and TRBJ2-2; D is tentatively TRBD1 or TRBD2 (6 bases each). Trimming removed 7 bases at V and 2 bases at J, with 17 bases between. Looked up from germline, CDR1 is MDHEN and CDR2 is SYDVKM. The CDR3 length is 16 residues. Here the CDR3 DNA reads TGTGCCAGCAAGGGAAGGGGGGCAGGTAACACCGGGGAGCTGTTTTTT. Translated, it gives CASKGRGAGNTGELFF.

V and J are TRBV5-1 and TRBJ1-5; 9 bases line up with TRBD1. CDR1 is SGHRS and CDR2 is YFSETQ in the germline V gene. V was pared by 0 bases and J by 1 base, with 2 bases of the junction left unmatched. The CDR3 consists of 16 residues. The CDR3 is CASSLGGQGSNQPQHF. CDR3 nucleotides: TGCGCCAGCAGCTTGGGGGGACAGGGAAGCAATCAGCCCCAGCATTTT. Variable domain in full (rest from reference TRBV5-1 and TRBJ1-5): KAGVTQTPRYLIKTRGQQVTLSCSPISGHRSVSWYQQTPGQGLQFLFEYFSETQRNKGNFPGRFSGRQFSNSRSEMNVSTLELGDSALYLCASSLGGQGSNQPQHFGDGTRLSIL.